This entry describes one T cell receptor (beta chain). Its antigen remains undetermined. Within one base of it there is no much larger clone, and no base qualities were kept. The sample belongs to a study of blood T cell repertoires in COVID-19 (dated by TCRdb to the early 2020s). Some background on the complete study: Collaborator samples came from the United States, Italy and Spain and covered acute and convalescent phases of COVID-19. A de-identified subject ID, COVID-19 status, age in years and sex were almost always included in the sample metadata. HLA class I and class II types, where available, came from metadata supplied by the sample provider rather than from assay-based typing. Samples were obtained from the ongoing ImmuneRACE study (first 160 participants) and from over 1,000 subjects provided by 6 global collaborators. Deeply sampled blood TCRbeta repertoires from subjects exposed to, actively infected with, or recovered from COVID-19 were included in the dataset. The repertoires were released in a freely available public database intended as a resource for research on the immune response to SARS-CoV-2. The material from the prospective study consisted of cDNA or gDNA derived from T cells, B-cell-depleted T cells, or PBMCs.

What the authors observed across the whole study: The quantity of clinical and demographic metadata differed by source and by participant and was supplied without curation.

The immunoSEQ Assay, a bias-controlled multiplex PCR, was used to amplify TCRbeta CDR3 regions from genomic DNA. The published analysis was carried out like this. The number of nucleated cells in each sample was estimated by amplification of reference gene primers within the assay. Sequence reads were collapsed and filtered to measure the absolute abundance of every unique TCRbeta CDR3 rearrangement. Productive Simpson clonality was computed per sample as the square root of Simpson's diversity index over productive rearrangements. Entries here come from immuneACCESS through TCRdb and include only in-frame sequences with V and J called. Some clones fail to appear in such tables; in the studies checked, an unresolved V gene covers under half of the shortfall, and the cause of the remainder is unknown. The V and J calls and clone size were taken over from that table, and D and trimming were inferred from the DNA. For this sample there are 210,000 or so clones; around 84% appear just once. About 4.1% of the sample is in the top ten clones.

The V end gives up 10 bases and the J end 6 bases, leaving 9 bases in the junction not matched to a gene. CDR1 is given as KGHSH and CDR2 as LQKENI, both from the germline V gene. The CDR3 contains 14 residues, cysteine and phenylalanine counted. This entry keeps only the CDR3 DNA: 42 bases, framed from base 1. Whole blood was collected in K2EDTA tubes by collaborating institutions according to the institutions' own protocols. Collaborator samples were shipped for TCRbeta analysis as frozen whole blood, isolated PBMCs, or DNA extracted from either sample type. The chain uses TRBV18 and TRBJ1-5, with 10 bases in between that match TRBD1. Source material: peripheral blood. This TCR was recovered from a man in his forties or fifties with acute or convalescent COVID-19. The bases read TGTGCCACCGGGGACAGGGGTTTTCCTCAGCCCCAGCATTTT. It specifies CATGDRGFPQPQHF.